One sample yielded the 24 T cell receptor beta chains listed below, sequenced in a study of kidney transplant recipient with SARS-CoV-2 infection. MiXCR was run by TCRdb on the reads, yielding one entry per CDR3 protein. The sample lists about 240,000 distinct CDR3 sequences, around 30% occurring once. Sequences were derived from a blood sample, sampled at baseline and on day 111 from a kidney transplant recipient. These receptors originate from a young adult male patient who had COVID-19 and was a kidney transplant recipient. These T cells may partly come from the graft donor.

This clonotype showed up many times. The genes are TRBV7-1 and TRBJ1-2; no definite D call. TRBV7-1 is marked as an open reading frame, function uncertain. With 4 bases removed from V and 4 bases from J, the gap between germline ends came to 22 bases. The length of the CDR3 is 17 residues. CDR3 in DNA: TGTGCCAGCAGCTTGACTTATCACGAGGGAAAGACCTATGGCTACACCTTC. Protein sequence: CASSLTYHEGKTYGYTF.

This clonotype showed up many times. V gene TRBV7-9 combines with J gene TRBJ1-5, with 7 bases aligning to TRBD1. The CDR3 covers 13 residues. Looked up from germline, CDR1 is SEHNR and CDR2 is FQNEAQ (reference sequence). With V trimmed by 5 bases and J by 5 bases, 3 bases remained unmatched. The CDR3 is CASSGQADQPQHF. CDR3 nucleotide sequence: TGTGCCAGCAGCGGACAGGCAGATCAGCCCCAGCATTTT.

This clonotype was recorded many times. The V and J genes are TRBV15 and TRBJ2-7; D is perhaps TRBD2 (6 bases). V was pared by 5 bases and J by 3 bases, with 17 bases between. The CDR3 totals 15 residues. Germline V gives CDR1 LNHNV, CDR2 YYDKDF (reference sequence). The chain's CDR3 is CATSRGRDLFYEQYF. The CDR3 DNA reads TGTGCCACCAGCCGAGGTCGGGACTTGTTCTACGAGCAGTACTTC.

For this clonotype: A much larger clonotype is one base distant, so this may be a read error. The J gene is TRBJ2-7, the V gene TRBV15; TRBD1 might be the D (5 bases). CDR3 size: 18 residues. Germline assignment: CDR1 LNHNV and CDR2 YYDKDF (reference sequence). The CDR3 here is CATGRDRFRQTVPYEQYF. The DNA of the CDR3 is TGTGCCACCGGCAGAGATCGGTTTAGACAGACGGTTCCCTACGAGCAGTACTTC.

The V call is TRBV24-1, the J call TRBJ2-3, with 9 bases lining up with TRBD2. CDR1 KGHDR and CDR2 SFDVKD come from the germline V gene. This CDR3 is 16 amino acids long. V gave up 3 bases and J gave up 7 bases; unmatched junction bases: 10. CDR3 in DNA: TGTGCCACCAGTGATGGTGGCGTAGCGGGGGTGAATACGCAGTATTTT. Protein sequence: CATSDGGVAGVNTQYF.

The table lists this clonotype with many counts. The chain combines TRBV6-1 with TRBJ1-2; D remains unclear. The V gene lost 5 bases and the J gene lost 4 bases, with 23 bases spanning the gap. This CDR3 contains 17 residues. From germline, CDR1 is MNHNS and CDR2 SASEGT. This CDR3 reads CASSLTHSMRKTYGYTF. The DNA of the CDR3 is TGTGCCAGCAGTCTCACGCACTCTATGCGAAAGACCTATGGCTACACCTTC.

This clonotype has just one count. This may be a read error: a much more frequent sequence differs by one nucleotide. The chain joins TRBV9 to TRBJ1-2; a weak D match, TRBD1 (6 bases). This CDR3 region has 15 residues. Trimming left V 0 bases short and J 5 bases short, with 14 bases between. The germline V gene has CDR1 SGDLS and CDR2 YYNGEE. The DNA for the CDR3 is TGTGCCAGCAGCGTAGCCCCGGGACATAAATATGGCTACACCTTC. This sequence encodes CASSVAPGHKYGYTF.

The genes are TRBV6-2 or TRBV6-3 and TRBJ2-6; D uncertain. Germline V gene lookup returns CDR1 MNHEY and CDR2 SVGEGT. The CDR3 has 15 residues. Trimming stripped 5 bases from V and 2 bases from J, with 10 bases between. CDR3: CASSLSEAGANVLTF. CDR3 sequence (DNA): TGTGCCAGCAGTCTGAGTGAGGCTGGGGCCAACGTCCTGACTTTC.

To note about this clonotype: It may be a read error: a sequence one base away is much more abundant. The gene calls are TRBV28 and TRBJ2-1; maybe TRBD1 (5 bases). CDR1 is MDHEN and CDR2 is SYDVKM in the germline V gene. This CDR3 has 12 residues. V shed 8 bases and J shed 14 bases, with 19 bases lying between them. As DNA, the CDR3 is TGTGCCAGCGCCACCAGGGCGGTGGGGAAGTTCTTC. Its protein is CASATRAVGKFF. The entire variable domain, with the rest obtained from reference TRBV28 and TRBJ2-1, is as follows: DVKVTQSSRYLVKRTGEKVFLECVQDMDHENMFWYRQDPGLGLRLIYFSYDVKMKEKGDIPEGYSVSREKKERFSLILESASTNQTSMYLCASATRAVGKFFGPGTRLTVL.

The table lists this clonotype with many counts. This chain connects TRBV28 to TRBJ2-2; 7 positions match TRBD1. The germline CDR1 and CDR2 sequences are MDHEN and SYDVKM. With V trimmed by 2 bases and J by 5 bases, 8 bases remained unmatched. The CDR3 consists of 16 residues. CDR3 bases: TGTGCCAGCAGTTTACCAGTGACAGGGAAAACCGGGGAGCTGTTTTTT. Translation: CASSLPVTGKTGELFF.

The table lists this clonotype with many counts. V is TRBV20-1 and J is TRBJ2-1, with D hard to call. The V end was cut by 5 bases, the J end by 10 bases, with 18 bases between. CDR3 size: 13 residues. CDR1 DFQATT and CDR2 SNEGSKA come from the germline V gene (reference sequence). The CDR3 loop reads CSASPFNSYEQFF. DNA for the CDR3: TGCAGTGCTTCTCCTTTCAACAGTTACGAGCAGTTCTTC.

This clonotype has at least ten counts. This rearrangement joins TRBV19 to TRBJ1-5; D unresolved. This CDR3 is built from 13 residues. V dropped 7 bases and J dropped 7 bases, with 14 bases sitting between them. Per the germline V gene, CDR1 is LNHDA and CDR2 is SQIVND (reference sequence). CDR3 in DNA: TGTGCCAGTACCAACCTCCGAGGGCAGCCCCAGCATTTT. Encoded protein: CASTNLRGQPQHF.

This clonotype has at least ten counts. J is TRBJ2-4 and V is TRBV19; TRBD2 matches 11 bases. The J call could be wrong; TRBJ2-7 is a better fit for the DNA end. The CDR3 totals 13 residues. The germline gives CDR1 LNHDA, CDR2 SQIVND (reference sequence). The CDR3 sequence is CASRTSGSYEQYF. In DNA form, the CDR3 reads TGTGCCAGCCGGACTAGCGGGTCCTACGAGCAGTACTTC.

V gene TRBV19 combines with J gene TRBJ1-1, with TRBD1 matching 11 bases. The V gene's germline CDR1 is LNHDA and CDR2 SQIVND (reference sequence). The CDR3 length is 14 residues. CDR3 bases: TGTGTCACCACGGACAGGGGGCAGGACACTGAAGCTTTCTTT. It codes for CVTTDRGQDTEAFF.

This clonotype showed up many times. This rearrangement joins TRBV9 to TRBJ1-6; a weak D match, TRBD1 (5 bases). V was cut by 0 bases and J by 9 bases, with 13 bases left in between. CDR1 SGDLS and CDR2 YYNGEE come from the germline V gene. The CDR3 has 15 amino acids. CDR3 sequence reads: CASSVETAGLSPLHF. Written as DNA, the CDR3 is TGTGCCAGCAGCGTAGAGACAGCAGGCCTTTCACCCCTCCACTTT.

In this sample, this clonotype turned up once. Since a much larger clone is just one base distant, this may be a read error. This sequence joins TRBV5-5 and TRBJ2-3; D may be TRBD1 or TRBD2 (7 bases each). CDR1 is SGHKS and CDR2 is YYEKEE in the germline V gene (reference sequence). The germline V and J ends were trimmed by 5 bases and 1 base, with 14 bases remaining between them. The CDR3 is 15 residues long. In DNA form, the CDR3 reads TGTGCCAGCAGGTTCAGGGGGGGTGGCACAGATACGCAGTATTTT. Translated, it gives CASRFRGGGTDTQYF.

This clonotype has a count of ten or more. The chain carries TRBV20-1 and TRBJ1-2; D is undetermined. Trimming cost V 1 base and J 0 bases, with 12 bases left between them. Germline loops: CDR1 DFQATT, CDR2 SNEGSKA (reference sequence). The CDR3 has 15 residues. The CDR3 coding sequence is TGCAGTGCTAGAGGGTTGAGGAGTGCTAACTATGGCTACACCTTC. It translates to CSARGLRSANYGYTF.

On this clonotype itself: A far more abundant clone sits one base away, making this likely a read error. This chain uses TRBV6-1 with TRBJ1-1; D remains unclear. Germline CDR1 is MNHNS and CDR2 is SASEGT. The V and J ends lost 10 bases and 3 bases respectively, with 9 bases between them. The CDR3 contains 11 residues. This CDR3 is CAIKKDTEAFF. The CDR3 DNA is TGTGCCATCAAGAAAGACACTGAAGCTTTCTTT.

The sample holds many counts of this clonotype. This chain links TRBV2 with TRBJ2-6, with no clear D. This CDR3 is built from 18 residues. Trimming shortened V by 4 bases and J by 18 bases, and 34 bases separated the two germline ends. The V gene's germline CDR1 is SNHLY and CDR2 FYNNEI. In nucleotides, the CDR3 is TGTGCCAGCAGTGCGGATGGTTACCGATACAAAGTCGGGCCAACGTCGACTTTC. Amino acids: CASSADGYRYKVGPTSTF.

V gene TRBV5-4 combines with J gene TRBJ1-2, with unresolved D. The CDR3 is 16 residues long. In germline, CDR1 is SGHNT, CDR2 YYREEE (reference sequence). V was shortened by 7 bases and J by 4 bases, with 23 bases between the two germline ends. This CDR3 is CASFLREPGKTYGYTF. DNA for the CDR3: TGTGCCAGCTTTTTACGCGAGCCAGGAAAGACCTATGGCTACACCTTC.

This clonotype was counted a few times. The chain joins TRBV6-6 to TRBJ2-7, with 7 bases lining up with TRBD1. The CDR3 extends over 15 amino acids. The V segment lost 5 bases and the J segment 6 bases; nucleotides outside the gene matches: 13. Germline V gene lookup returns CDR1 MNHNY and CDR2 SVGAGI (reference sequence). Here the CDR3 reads CASSPSGQAKCEQYF. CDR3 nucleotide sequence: TGTGCCAGCAGTCCCAGTGGACAGGCGAAGTGCGAGCAGTACTTC.

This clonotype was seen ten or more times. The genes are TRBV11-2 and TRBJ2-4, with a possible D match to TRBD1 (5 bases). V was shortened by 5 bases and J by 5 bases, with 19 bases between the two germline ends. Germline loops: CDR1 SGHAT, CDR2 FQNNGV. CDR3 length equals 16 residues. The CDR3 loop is CASSTWAIKGENIQYF. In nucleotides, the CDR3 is TGTGCCAGCAGCACGTGGGCTATCAAAGGGGAAAACATTCAGTACTTC.

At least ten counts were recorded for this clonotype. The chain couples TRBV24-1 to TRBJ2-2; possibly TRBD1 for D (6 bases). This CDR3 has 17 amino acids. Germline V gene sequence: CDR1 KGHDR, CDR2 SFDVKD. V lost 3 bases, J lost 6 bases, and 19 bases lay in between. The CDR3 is CATSDPSENRVPGELFF. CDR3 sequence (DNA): TGTGCCACCAGTGATCCCTCCGAGAACAGGGTCCCCGGGGAGCTGTTTTTT.

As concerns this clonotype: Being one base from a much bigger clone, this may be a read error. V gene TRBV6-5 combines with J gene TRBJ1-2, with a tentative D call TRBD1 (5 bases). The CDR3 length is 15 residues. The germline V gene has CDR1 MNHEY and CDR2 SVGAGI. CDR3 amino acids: CASGYSGALNYGYTF. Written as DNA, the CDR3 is TGTGCCAGCGGTTACTCCGGGGCCCTTAACTATGGCTACACCTTC.